Following are 15 T cell receptor beta chains from one sample sequenced in a study of blood T cells in healthy people across ages. Primed by a sample-barcoded 5' primer and a J-beta primer mix, a second PCR proceeded for about 7 to 11 cycles. In TCRdb, the 5' RACE reads were re-called with MiXCR into one record per CDR3 protein. The data show approximately 820,000 distinct CDR3 sequences, with around 45% seen just once and about a fifth held by the top ten. Sequenced input: blood. The origin of the receptors is a man aged 60-69 years in good health.

This clonotype was observed a few times. This rearrangement joins TRBV9 to TRBJ1-1; D unresolved. V gave up 5 bases and J gave up 1 base, with 9 bases separating them. Germline CDR1 reads SGDLS; CDR2 reads YYNGEE. This CDR3 region has 13 residues. DNA of the CDR3: TGTGCCAGCAGTGAGGTCACGAACACTGAAGCTTTCTTT. This sequence encodes CASSEVTNTEAFF. Variable domain in full (rest from reference TRBV9 and TRBJ1-1): DSGVTQTPKHLITATGQRVTLRCSPRSGDLSVYWYQQSLDQGLQFLIQYYNGEERAKGNILERFSAQQFPDLHSELNLSSLELGDSALYFCASSEVTNTEAFFGQGTRLTVV.

The gene calls are TRBV6-4 and TRBJ2-1; 7 bases align to TRBD2. Germline V gives CDR1 MRHNA, CDR2 SNTAGT. V dropped 6 bases and J dropped 9; count of bases not matched to a gene: 14. The CDR3 extends over 15 amino acids. This CDR3 is CASSLGEGGIGEQFF. In DNA, the CDR3 is TGTGCCAGCAGCCTGGGGGAGGGAGGTATCGGTGAGCAGTTCTTC.

The rearrangement joins TRBV7-8 to TRBJ2-7; D possibly corresponds to TRBD1 (5 bases). The V end was cut by 6 bases, the J end by 2 bases, with 14 bases between. Germline CDR1 is SGHVS and CDR2 is FQNEAQ. The CDR3 consists of 14 residues. The CDR3 sequence is CASRTHYRTYEQYF. In DNA, the CDR3 is TGTGCCAGCAGGACCCATTACAGGACCTACGAGCAGTACTTC.

At least ten counts were recorded for this clonotype. The rearrangement joins TRBV9 to TRBJ1-5; the D is unclear. Germline CDR1 SGDLS, CDR2 YYNGEE. The germline V and J ends were trimmed by 0 bases and 4 bases, with 5 bases remaining between them. This CDR3 spans 13 amino acids. The CDR3 region is CASSVGVNQPQHF. The CDR3 nucleotides read TGTGCCAGCAGCGTAGGAGTAAATCAGCCCCAGCATTTT.

The gene calls are TRBV12-5 and TRBJ2-2; D unclear. Trimming removed 6 bases at V and 4 bases at J, with 18 bases between. The CDR3 contains 16 residues. Germline V gene data show CDR1 as LGHNT and CDR2 as FRNRAP. Written as DNA, the CDR3 is TGTGCTAGTGGCCCCCCCCATCTACAGATCACCGGGGAGCTGTTTTTT. Its protein product is CASGPPHLQITGELFF. The variable domain in full, with the rest retrieved from reference TRBV12-5 and TRBJ2-2, is DARVTQTPRHKVTEMGQEVTMRCQPILGHNTVFWYRQTMMQGLELLAYFRNRAPLDDSGMPKDRFSAEMPDATLATLKIQPSEPRDSAVYFCASGPPHLQITGELFFGEGSRLTVL.

The chain has TRBV4-1 and TRBJ1-3; D is uncertain. The germline gives CDR1 MGHRA, CDR2 YSYEKL. The CDR3 runs 15 residues. Trimming left V 0 bases short and J 0 bases short, with 6 bases between. CDR3 residues: CASSQDGYSGNTIYF. Written as DNA, the CDR3 is TGCGCCAGCAGCCAAGACGGTTACTCTGGAAACACCATATATTTT.

This clonotype was seen only a few times. The chain uses TRBV7-3 and TRBJ2-6; D not resolved. Looked up from germline, CDR1 is SGHTA and CDR2 is FQGTGA. V lost 1 base to trimming and J lost 1 base, with 2 bases between them. The CDR3 is made up of 14 amino acids. The CDR3 sequence is CASSLMSGANVLTF. In nucleotides, the CDR3 is TGTGCCAGCAGCTTAATGTCTGGGGCCAACGTCCTGACTTTC. Combining the CDR3 with reference TRBV7-3 and TRBJ2-6 gives the whole variable domain GAGVSQTPSNKVTEKGKYVELRCDPISGHTALYWYRQSLGQGPEFLIYFQGTGAADDSGLPNDRFFAVRPEGSVSTLKIQRTERGDSAVYLCASSLMSGANVLTFGAGSRLTVL.

V gene TRBV11-1 combines with J gene TRBJ2-1, with TRBD2 identical over 8 bases. This CDR3 is 14 amino acids long. V shed 1 base and J 9 bases; nucleotides not matched to a gene: 5. In germline, CDR1 is SGHAT, CDR2 FQDESV (reference sequence). The CDR3 reads CASSLGTSYGEQFF. CDR3 DNA sequence: TGTGCCAGCAGCTTAGGGACTAGCTACGGTGAGCAGTTCTTC.

The rearrangement links TRBV7-2 to TRBJ2-1; TRBD1 aligns across 9 bases. Looked up from germline, CDR1 is SGHTA and CDR2 is FQGNSA. V shed 4 bases and J 5 bases; nucleotides not matched to a gene: 9. This CDR3 contains 16 residues. The CDR3 protein is CASSYAGQGRNNEQFF. The CDR3 region has the DNA TGTGCCAGCAGCTACGCTGGACAGGGGCGAAACAATGAGCAGTTCTTC.

This clonotype came up once. This sequence joins TRBV7-9 and TRBJ1-2, with TRBD1 identical over 8 bases. This CDR3 has 17 residues. Germline CDR1 reads SEHNR; CDR2 reads FQNEAQ (reference sequence). J lost 1 base, V lost 0 bases, and 7 bases had no gene match. In nucleotides, the CDR3 is TGTGCCAGCAGCTTAGCCGGACAGGGACCTAATAACTATGGCTACACCTTC. This encodes CASSLAGQGPNNYGYTF.

The J gene is TRBJ2-1, the V gene TRBV20-1, with 11 bases aligning to TRBD2. Germline CDR1 and CDR2: DFQATT and SNEGSKA (reference sequence). The CDR3 is 20 residues long. J lost 0 bases, V lost 0 bases, and 13 bases had no gene match. CDR3 in amino acids: CSARDKASGGYLVSYNEQFF. The CDR3 coding sequence is TGCAGTGCTAGAGATAAAGCTAGCGGGGGGTACCTGGTCTCCTACAATGAGCAGTTCTTC.

The chain has TRBV10-3 and TRBJ1-5; D remains unclear. The germline gives CDR1 ENHRY, CDR2 SYGVKD. The CDR3 sequence is 12 residues long. Deletions cut 5 bases from V and 5 bases from J, with 7 bases between. For the CDR3, the DNA is TGTGCCATCAGTCAGGATGATCAGCCCCAGCATTTT. It specifies CAISQDDQPQHF.

In this sample, this clonotype turned up a few times. The chain is built from TRBV9 and TRBJ2-1; D is undetermined. CDR3 length equals 16 residues. Germline V gene sequence: CDR1 SGDLS, CDR2 YYNGEE. Deletions cut 0 bases from V and 2 bases from J, with 12 bases between. The CDR3 protein is CASSVASDLTYNEQFF. CDR3 DNA: TGTGCCAGCAGCGTAGCCTCAGACTTAACCTACAATGAGCAGTTCTTC.

The chain combines TRBV5-1 with TRBJ2-7, with D unresolved. The germline V gene encodes CDR1 SGHRS and CDR2 YFSETQ. The CDR3 is 20 amino acids. V shed 1 base and J shed 0 bases, with 26 bases lying between them. CDR3 in amino acids: CASSLWGARSEAESSYEQYF. CDR3 in DNA: TGCGCCAGCAGCTTGTGGGGTGCTAGATCCGAAGCTGAGAGCTCCTACGAGCAGTACTTC.

This clonotype was seen a few times. V gene TRBV4-3 combines with J gene TRBJ2-3; D call uncertain. Trimming left V 2 bases short and J 0 bases short, with 15 bases between. The CDR3 is 17 amino acids. The V gene's germline CDR1 is LGHNA and CDR2 YSLEER. In DNA form, the CDR3 reads TGCGCCAGCAGCCAACGTTTGTCAGGATATAGCACAGATACGCAGTATTTT. As protein: CASSQRLSGYSTDTQYF.